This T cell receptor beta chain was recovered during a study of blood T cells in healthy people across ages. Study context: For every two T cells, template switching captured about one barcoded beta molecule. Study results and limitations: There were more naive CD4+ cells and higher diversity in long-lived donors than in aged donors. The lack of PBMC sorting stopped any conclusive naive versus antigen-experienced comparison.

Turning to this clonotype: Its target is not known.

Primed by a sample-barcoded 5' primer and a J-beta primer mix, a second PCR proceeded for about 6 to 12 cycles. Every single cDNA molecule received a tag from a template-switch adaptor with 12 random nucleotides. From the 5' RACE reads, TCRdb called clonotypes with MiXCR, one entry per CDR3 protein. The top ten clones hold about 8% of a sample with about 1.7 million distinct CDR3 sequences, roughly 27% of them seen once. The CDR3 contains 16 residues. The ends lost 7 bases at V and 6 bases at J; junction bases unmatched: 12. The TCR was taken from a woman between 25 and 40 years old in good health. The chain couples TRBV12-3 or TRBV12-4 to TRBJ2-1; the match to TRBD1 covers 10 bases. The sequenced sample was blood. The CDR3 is CASTRRLGTGVNEQFF. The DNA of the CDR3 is TGTGCCAGCACCCGTAGGTTAGGGACAGGGGTCAATGAGCAGTTCTTC.